These 22 T cell receptor beta chains came from one sample sequenced in a study of T cell repertoires in cytomegalovirus infection. MiXCR, run by TCRdb on the reads, gives a single entry per CDR3 protein. The table records more than 400,000 distinct CDR3 sequences, approximately 26% of them present only once. Sequenced input: PBMCs. The receptor source for this set is a human donor in good health (CMV status not recorded). Some clones in this sample may be carry-over from other donors' samples.

The chain combines TRBV7-3 with TRBJ2-1; D is possibly TRBD1 (7 bases). The V gene's germline CDR1 is SGHTA and CDR2 FQGTGA. The germline V and J ends were trimmed by 4 bases and 9 bases, with 16 bases remaining between them. CDR3 length equals 14 residues. The CDR3 DNA is TGTGCCAGCAGCTCAGGGGGGCGCGAAGGTGAGCAGTTCTTC. It is translated as CASSSGGREGEQFF.

The chain uses TRBV7-2 and TRBJ1-5; D is unclear. Germline lookup yields CDR1 SGHTA and CDR2 FQGNSA. V lost 1 base and J lost 10, with 8 bases in between. CDR3 size: 12 residues. CDR3 coding DNA: TGTGCCAGCAGCTTAGGTCTCGGACCCCAGCATTTT. Its protein is CASSLGLGPQHF.

V is TRBV12-3 or TRBV12-4 and J is TRBJ1-1, with TRBD1 matching 12 bases. The CDR3 extends over 14 amino acids. V was pared by 6 bases and J by 10 bases, with 9 bases of the junction left unmatched. For the CDR3, the DNA is TGTGCCAGCAGCTGGGACAGGGGGCTGTTCGGAGCTTTCTTT. Residues: CASSWDRGLFGAFF.

This clonotype was seen only a few times. The rearrangement uses TRBV12-3 or TRBV12-4 and TRBJ1-6, with TRBD1 matching 9 bases. CDR3 size: 14 residues. V lost 3 bases to trimming and J lost 11 bases; unmatched junction nucleotides: 5. As DNA, the CDR3 is TGTGCCAGCAGTTTGACAGGGGGTTTGGCACCCCTCCACTTT. Translating it yields CASSLTGGLAPLHF.

This sequence joins TRBV19 and TRBJ1-6; D remains ambiguous. Germline V lookup: CDR1 LNHDA, CDR2 SQIVND (reference sequence). This CDR3 region has 13 residues. Trimming removed 2 bases at V and 8 bases at J, with 7 bases between. The CDR3 region has the DNA TGTGCCAGTAGTATAACTGGAGATTCACCCCTCCACTTT. Protein: CASSITGDSPLHF. The full variable domain, in which reference TRBV19 and TRBJ1-6 provide the parts outside the CDR3, is DGGITQSPKYLFRKEGQNVTLSCEQNLNHDAMYWYRQDPGQGLRLIYYSQIVNDFQKGDIAEGYSVSREKKESFPLTVTSAQKNPTAFYLCASSITGDSPLHFGNGTRLTVT.

This clonotype appeared a few times. The chain combines TRBV10-3 with TRBJ2-2; a possible D gene is TRBD2 (5 bases). Trimming removed 6 bases at V and 4 bases at J, with 9 bases between. The CDR3 runs to 13 residues. CDR1 and CDR2 (germline): ENHRY, SYGVKD. CDR3 coding DNA: TGTGCCATCAGCCGGACTGGCACCGGGGAGCTGTTTTTT. Encoded protein: CAISRTGTGELFF.

This clonotype was counted between two and nine times. V and J are TRBV29-1 and TRBJ2-1; no clear D. CDR3 size: 13 residues. With 5 bases removed from V and 4 bases from J, the gap between germline ends came to 12 bases. Germline CDR1 reads SQVTM; CDR2 reads ANQGSEA. CDR3 in DNA: TGCAGCGTTACGGGTGGCAGTTACAATGAGCAGTTCTTC. Translation: CSVTGGSYNEQFF.

This chain joins TRBV5-1 and TRBJ2-1, with D uncertain. This CDR3 contains 15 residues. V lost 0 bases, J lost 0 bases, and 7 bases lay in between. CDR1 and CDR2 (germline): SGHRS, YFSETQ. CDR3 sequence: CASSLDYSSYNEQFF. CDR3 nucleotides: TGCGCCAGCAGCTTGGACTACAGCTCCTACAATGAGCAGTTCTTC.

This clonotype was recorded many times. The chain has TRBV7-2 and TRBJ1-2, with 9 positions matching TRBD1. The ends lost 6 bases at V and 1 base at J; junction bases unmatched: 9. CDR1 is SGHTA and CDR2 is FQGNSA in the germline V gene. There are 16 residues in the CDR3. CDR3 coding DNA: TGTGCCAGCAGACCTCAACAGGGGGCTATTAACTATGGCTACACCTTC. It yields the protein CASRPQQGAINYGYTF.

The rearrangement joins TRBV6-5 to TRBJ2-1, with D uncertain. The CDR3 loop spans 15 amino acids. Per germline, CDR1 MNHEY and CDR2 SVGAGI. Trimming removed 1 base from V and 2 bases from J, with 9 bases in between. Written as DNA, the CDR3 is TGTGCCAGCAGTTACTTCAGAACTCCCTACAATGAGCAGTTCTTC. Its protein product is CASSYFRTPYNEQFF.

The chain couples TRBV7-2 to TRBJ1-2, with 10 bases fitting TRBD1. This CDR3 region has 14 residues. Germline V CDR1 and CDR2: SGHTA, FQGNSA. V lost 7 bases and J lost 5; bases outside the gene matches: 7. The CDR3 DNA sequence: TGTGCCAGCATCCTGACAGGGGGCAATTATGGCTACACCTTC. Amino acids: CASILTGGNYGYTF.

This clonotype has just a few counts. The J gene is TRBJ1-5, the V gene TRBV28, with no clear D. The V end lost 3 bases, the J end lost 9 bases, and 9 bases lay between the germline ends. The CDR3 is 12 amino acids. Germline V gene sequence: CDR1 MDHEN, CDR2 SYDVKM. CDR3 DNA sequence: TGTGCCAGCAGTTTGCTCCTGGGGCCCCAGCATTTT. Encoded protein: CASSLLLGPQHF.

The rearrangement uses TRBV24-1 and TRBJ1-5, with a weak D call TRBD1 (5 bases). V lost 2 bases and J 0 bases, leaving 16 bases between the germline ends. CDR1 and CDR2 (germline): KGHDR, SFDVKD. The CDR3 runs 18 residues. The CDR3 sequence is CATSDSAAGGHSNQPQHF. CDR3 nucleotide sequence: TGTGCCACCAGTGATTCAGCTGCAGGAGGACATAGCAATCAGCCCCAGCATTTT.

This clonotype occurred a few times. V gene TRBV27 combines with J gene TRBJ2-3; D assignment may be TRBD1 or TRBD2 (5 bases each). In germline, CDR1 is MNHEY, CDR2 SMNVEV (reference sequence). The CDR3 is 15 residues long. Trimming stripped 6 bases from V and 2 bases from J, with 15 bases between. The CDR3 DNA sequence: TGTGCCAGCAGCTTTAACCCGGGACCCACAGATACGCAGTATTTT. Translating gives CASSFNPGPTDTQYF.

V and J are TRBV27 and TRBJ2-1, with TRBD1 matching over 9 bases. CDR3 length: 15 amino acids. V shed 5 bases and J 6 bases; nucleotides not matched to a gene: 8. CDR1 and CDR2 (germline): MNHEY, SMNVEV (reference sequence). The CDR3 is CASSAWTGASNEQFF. CDR3 DNA: TGTGCCAGCAGTGCCTGGACAGGGGCCTCCAATGAGCAGTTCTTC.

This clonotype was detected a few times. The gene calls are TRBV7-9 and TRBJ2-3; no clear D. The CDR3 is 15 amino acids. V gave up 0 bases and J gave up 3 bases, with 10 bases separating them. Germline loops: CDR1 SEHNR, CDR2 FQNEAQ (reference sequence). The CDR3 region has the DNA TGTGCCAGCAGCTTAGCTGGGGATATAACAGATACGCAGTATTTT. This sequence encodes CASSLAGDITDTQYF. Full variable domain (outside the CDR3, taken from reference TRBV7-9 and TRBJ2-3): DTGVSQNPRHKITKRGQNVTFRCDPISEHNRLYWYRQTLGQGPEFLTYFQNEAQLEKSRLLSDRFSAERPKGSFSTLEIQRTEQGDSAMYLCASSLAGDITDTQYFGPGTRLTVL.

The CDR3 here is CASRTASYEQYF. The CDR3, as DNA: TGTGCCAGCAGGACCGCCTCCTACGAGCAGTACTTC. The chain links TRBV12-3 or TRBV12-4 to TRBJ2-7, with D hard to call. With 6 bases removed from V and 0 bases from J, the gap between germline ends came to 6 bases. CDR3 length: 12 amino acids.

V gene TRBV12-3 or TRBV12-4 combines with J gene TRBJ2-5, with TRBD2 matching 7 bases. The CDR3 is made up of 13 amino acids. V dropped 6 bases and J dropped 7; count of bases not matched to a gene: 8. As DNA, the CDR3 is TGTGCCAGCAGAAATCTAGGGGAGGGGACCCAGTACTTC. This translates into CASRNLGEGTQYF.

J is TRBJ2-2 and V is TRBV29-1, with D possibly matching TRBD2 (5 bases). Germline values: CDR1 SQVTM, CDR2 ANQGSEA. The V end lost 4 bases, the J end lost 1 base, and 10 bases lay between the germline ends. This CDR3 has 14 residues. This CDR3 reads CSVASGMNTGELFF. CDR3 nucleotides: TGCAGCGTTGCGAGCGGAATGAACACCGGGGAGCTGTTTTTT.

This clonotype was picked up many times. The V call is TRBV10-3, the J call TRBJ2-1; 11 bases match TRBD2. The CDR3 runs 17 residues. Germline V CDR1 and CDR2: ENHRY, SYGVKD. J lost 0 bases, V lost 6 bases, and 7 bases had no gene match. The CDR3 is CAISFGLAGSSYNEQFF. In DNA form, the CDR3 reads TGTGCCATCAGCTTCGGACTAGCGGGTAGCTCCTACAATGAGCAGTTCTTC.

V usage is TRBV11-3 and J usage is TRBJ2-1; 11 nucleotides agree with TRBD2. The CDR3 length is 16 residues. Germline V gene data show CDR1 as SGHNT and CDR2 as YENEEA. Trimming took 3 bases from V and 5 from J; bases not matched to a gene: 6. This CDR3 reads CASSFGSGRANNEQFF. The CDR3 DNA reads as TGTGCCAGCAGCTTTGGTAGCGGGAGGGCCAACAATGAGCAGTTCTTC.

The rearrangement joins TRBV7-2 to TRBJ1-1; 8 bases align to TRBD1. The ends lost 3 bases at V and 0 bases at J; junction bases unmatched: 12. This CDR3 has 18 amino acids. Looked up from germline, CDR1 is SGHTA and CDR2 is FQGNSA. The CDR3 nucleotides are TGTGCCAGCAGCTTTCGGTGGCAGGGGGCACCCATGAACACTGAAGCTTTCTTT. It codes for CASSFRWQGAPMNTEAFF.